This TCR beta chain was recovered during a study of blood T cell repertoires in COVID-19. Overall study context: Donors in the United States, Italy and Spain gave samples during acute or convalescent COVID-19. PBMCs, B-cell-depleted T cells, or T cells provided the cDNA or gDNA that made up the material.

CDR3 size: 14 residues. Germline lookup yields CDR1 LNHDA and CDR2 SQIVND (reference sequence). Trimming at V came to 8 bases and at J to 9 bases, leaving 12 bases not matched to a gene. Source study methods: Nucleated cell counts were estimated from reference gene primer amplification. The table came from immunoSEQ multiplex PCR; TCRdb's copy has only in-frame clones and leaves some out. The V and J calls and clone size are taken from that table; D and trimming were inferred from the DNA. The data contain about 140,000 clones, roughly 80% of them seen just once; the ten biggest clones take up 4%. The sample consisted of peripheral blood. The chain combines TRBV19 with TRBJ1-4; 7 bases agree with TRBD1. This sequence originates from a woman aged 55-75 years with acute or convalescent COVID-19. CDR3 DNA sequence: TGTGCCAGTGGGGATACAGGGGTTCAGAAAAAACTGTTTTTT. Translated: CASGDTGVQKKLFF. The full variable domain, in which reference TRBV19 and TRBJ1-4 provide the parts outside the CDR3, is DGGITQSPKYLFRKEGQNVTLSCEQNLNHDAMYWYRQDPGQGLRLIYYSQIVNDFQKGDIAEGYSVSREKKESFPLTVTSAQKNPTAFYLCASGDTGVQKKLFFGSGTQLSVL.